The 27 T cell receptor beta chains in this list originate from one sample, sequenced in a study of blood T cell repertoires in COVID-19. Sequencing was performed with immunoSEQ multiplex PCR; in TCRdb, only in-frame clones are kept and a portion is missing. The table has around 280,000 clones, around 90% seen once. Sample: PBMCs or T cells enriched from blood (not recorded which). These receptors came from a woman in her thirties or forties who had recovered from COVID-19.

This chain's CDR3 is CATSDGPREDTQYF. The CDR3 region has the DNA TGTGCCACCAGTGATGGCCCCAGGGAAGATACGCAGTATTTT. V and J are TRBV24-1 and TRBJ2-3, with a tentative D call TRBD1 (5 bases). The CDR3 has 14 amino acids. Between the trimmed V and J ends, which lost 3 bases and 5 bases, there was a span of 11 bases. Germline-derived CDR1 and CDR2 are KGHDR and SFDVKD.

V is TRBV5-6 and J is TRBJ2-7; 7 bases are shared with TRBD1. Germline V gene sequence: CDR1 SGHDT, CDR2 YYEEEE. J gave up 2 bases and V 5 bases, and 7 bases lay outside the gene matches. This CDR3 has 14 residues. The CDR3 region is CASRYDRAAYEQYF. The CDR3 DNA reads TGTGCCAGCAGGTATGACAGGGCAGCCTACGAGCAGTACTTC.

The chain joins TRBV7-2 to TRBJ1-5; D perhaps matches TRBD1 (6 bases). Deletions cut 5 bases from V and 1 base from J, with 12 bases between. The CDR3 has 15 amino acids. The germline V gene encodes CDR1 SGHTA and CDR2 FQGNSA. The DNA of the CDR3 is TGTGCCAGCAGCCCGGGACAACCGAGCAATCAGCCCCAGCATTTT. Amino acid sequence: CASSPGQPSNQPQHF.

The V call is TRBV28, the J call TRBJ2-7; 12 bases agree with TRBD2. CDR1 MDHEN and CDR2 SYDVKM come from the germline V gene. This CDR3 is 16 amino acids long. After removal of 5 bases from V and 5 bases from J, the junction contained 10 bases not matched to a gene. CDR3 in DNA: TGTGCCAGCAGTCCCTACTTGACTAGCGGGAGTAACGAGCAGTACTTC. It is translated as CASSPYLTSGSNEQYF.

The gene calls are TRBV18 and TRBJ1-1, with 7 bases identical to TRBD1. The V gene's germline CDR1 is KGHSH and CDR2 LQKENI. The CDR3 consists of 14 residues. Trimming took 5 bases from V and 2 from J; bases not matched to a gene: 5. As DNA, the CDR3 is TGTGCCAGCTCATTCTACAGGGGTAACACTGAAGCTTTCTTT. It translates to CASSFYRGNTEAFF.

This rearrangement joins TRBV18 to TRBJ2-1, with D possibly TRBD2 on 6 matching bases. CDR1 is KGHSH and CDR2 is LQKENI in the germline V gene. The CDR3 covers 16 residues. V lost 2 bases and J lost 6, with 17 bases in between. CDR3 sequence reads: CASSPETGTVINEQFF. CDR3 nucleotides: TGTGCCAGCTCACCAGAGACCGGGACTGTGATCAATGAGCAGTTCTTC.

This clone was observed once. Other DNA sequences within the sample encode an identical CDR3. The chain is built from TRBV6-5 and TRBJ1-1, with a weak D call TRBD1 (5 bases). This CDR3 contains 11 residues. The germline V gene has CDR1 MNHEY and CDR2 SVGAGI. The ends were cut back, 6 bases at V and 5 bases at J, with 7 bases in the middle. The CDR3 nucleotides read TGTGCCAGCAGGCAGGGAACTGAAGCTTTCTTT. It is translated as CASRQGTEAFF.

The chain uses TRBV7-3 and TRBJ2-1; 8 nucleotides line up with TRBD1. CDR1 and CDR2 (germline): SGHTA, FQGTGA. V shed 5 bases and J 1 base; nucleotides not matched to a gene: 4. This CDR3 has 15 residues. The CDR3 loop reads CASSATGGSYNEQFF. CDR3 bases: TGTGCCAGCAGCGCTACAGGGGGGTCCTACAATGAGCAGTTCTTC.

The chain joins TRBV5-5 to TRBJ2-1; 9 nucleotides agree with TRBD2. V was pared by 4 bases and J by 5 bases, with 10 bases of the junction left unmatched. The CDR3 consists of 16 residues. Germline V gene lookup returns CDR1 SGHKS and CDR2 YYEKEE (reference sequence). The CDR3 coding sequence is TGTGCCAGCAGCCCCCCGCCGGCGGGGGGGAACAATGAGCAGTTCTTC. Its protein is CASSPPPAGGNNEQFF.

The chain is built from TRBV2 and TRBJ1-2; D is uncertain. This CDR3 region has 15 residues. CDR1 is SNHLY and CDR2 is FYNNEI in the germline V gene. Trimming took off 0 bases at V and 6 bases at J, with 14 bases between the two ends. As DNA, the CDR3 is TGTGCCAGCAGTGAAGCAGGGCGAGGGCAGGATGGCTACACCTTC. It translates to CASSEAGRGQDGYTF.

The CDR3 sequence is CASSFGYQPQHF. CDR3 nucleotide sequence: TGTGCCAGCAGTTTCGGGTATCAGCCCCAGCATTTT. The rearrangement uses TRBV12-3 or TRBV12-4 and TRBJ1-5; D not certain. The CDR3 extends over 12 amino acids. The V end was cut by 3 bases, the J end by 5 bases, with 5 bases between.

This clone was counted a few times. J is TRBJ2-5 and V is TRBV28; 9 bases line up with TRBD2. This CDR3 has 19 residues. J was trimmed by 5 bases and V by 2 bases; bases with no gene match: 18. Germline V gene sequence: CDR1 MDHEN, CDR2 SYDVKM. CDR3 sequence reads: CASSLPPPGTSRSYETQYF. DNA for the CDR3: TGTGCCAGCAGTTTACCCCCCCCCGGGACTAGCAGGTCTTATGAGACCCAGTACTTC.

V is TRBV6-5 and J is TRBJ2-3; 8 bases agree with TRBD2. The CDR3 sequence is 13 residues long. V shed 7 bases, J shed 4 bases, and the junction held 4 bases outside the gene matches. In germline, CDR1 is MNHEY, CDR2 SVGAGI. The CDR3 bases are TGTGCCAGCACGGGACTAGTAGCAGATACGCAGTATTTT. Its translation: CASTGLVADTQYF.

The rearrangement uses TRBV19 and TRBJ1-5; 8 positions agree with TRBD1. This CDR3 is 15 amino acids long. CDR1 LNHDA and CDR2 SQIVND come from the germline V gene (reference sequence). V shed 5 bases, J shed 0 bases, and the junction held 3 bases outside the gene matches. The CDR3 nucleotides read TGTGCCAGTAGTCCGGACAGGGCTAGCAATCAGCCCCAGCATTTT. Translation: CASSPDRASNQPQHF.

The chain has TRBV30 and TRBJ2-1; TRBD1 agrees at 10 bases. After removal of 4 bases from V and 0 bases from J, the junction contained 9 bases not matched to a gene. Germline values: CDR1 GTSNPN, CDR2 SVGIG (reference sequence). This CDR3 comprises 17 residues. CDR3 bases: TGTGCCTGGAACCGGGACAGGGGAACTAGCTCCTACAATGAGCAGTTCTTC. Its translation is CAWNRDRGTSSYNEQFF. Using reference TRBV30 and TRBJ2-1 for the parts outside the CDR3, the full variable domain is SQTIHQWPATLVQPVGSPLSLECTVEGTSNPNLYWYRQAAGRGLQLLFYSVGIGQISSEVPQNLSASRPQDRQFILSSKKLLLSDSGFYLCAWNRDRGTSSYNEQFFGPGTRLTVL.

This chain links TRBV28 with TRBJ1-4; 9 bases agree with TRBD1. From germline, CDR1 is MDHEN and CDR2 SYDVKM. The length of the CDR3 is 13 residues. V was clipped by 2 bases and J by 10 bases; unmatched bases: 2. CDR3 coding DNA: TGTGCCAGCAGTTTAATGGACAGGGGAAAACTGTTTTTT. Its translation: CASSLMDRGKLFF.

The CDR3 DNA is TGCAGTGCTAGTAGGTCGACGGGACAGGGGGCGCCCGAGCAGTACTTC. Encoded protein: CSASRSTGQGAPEQYF. The rearrangement joins TRBV20-1 to TRBJ2-7; 12 bases are a match to TRBD1. Germline V gives CDR1 DFQATT, CDR2 SNEGSKA (reference sequence). The CDR3 contains 16 residues. Trimming removed 3 bases from V and 6 bases from J; junction bases left unmatched: 12.

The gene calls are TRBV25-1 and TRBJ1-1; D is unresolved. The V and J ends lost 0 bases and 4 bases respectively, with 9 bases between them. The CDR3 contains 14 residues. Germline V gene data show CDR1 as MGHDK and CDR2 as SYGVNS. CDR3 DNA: TGTGCCAGCAGTGAATATAATACGGGCACTGAAGCTTTCTTT. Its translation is CASSEYNTGTEAFF.

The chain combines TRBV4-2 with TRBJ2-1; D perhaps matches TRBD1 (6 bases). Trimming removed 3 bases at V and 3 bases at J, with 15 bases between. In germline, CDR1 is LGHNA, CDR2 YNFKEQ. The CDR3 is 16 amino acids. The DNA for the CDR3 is TGTGCCAGCAGCCACCTAACAGGGATGATCTACAATGAGCAGTTCTTC. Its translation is CASSHLTGMIYNEQFF.

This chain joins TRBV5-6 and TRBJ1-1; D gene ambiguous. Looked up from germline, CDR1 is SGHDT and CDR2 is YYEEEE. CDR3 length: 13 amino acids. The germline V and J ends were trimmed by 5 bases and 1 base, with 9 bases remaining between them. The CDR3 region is CASSKFRNTEAFF. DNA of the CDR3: TGTGCCAGCAGTAAATTCCGGAACACTGAAGCTTTCTTT.

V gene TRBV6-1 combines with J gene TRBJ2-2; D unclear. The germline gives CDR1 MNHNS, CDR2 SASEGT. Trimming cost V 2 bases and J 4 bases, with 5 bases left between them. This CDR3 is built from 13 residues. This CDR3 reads CASSEIRTGELFF. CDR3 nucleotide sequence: TGTGCCAGCAGTGAAATCCGCACCGGGGAGCTGTTTTTT.

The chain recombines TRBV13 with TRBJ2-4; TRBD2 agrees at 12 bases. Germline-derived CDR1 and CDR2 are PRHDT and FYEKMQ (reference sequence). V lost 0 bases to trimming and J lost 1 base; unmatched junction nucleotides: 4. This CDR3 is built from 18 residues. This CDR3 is CASSLGLAGGIAKNIQYF. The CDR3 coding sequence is TGTGCCAGCAGCTTAGGACTAGCGGGAGGTATTGCCAAAAACATTCAGTACTTC.

The CDR3 sequence is CASSDEYRGNTGELFF. DNA of the CDR3: TGTGCCAGCAGTGACGAGTACAGGGGGAACACCGGGGAGCTGTTTTTT. The J gene is TRBJ2-2, the V gene TRBV6-4, with 7 bases fitting TRBD1. Germline V gene data show CDR1 as MRHNA and CDR2 as SNTAGT. V gave up 2 bases and J gave up 1 base; unmatched junction bases: 4. The CDR3 covers 16 residues.

The CDR3 here is CASSLSGDSSGNTIYF. The CDR3 DNA reads as TGTGCCAGCTCACTCTCCGGGGACAGCTCTGGAAACACCATATATTTT. The V gene is TRBV18, the J gene TRBJ1-3; TRBD1 matches 7 bases. Germline assignment: CDR1 KGHSH and CDR2 LQKENI. With 4 bases clipped from V and 0 bases from J, the junction kept 6 bases outside the gene matches. The CDR3 runs to 16 residues.

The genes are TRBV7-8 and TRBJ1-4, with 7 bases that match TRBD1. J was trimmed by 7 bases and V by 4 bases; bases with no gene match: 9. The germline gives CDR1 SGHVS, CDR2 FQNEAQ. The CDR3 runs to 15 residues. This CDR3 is CASSSSTGTFEKLFF. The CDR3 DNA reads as TGTGCCAGCAGCTCCTCGACAGGGACTTTTGAAAAACTGTTTTTT.

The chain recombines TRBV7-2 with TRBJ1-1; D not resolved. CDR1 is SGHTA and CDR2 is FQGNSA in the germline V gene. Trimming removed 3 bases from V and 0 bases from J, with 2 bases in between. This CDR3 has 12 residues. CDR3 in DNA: TGTGCCAGCAGCTTTATGAACACTGAAGCTTTCTTT. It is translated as CASSFMNTEAFF.

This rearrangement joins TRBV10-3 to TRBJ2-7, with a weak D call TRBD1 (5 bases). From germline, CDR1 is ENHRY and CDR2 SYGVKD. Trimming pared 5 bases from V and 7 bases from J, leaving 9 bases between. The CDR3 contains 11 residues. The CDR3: CAISPSGEQYF. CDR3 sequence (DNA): TGTGCCATCAGTCCCTCAGGGGAGCAGTACTTC.